This T cell receptor (beta chain) was identified during a study of blood T cell repertoires in COVID-19. Trimming removed 1 base at V and 7 bases at J, with 17 bases between. Germline CDR1 reads SGHAT; CDR2 reads FQNNGV. There are 15 residues in the CDR3. Clones were sequenced by immunoSEQ multiplex PCR, and TCRdb holds only the in-frame ones, with some missing. The top ten hold 8.1% of the sample, which has under 200,000 clones, about 80% seen once. Sequenced sample: peripheral blood. The chain couples TRBV11-2 to TRBJ2-7; maybe TRBD2 (5 bases). The sequence was obtained from a man in his fifties or sixties with acute or convalescent COVID-19. CDR3 sequence: CASSLGKGSPGEQYF. DNA of the CDR3: TGTGCCAGCAGCTTAGGAAAGGGCTCTCCGGGAGAGCAGTACTTC.